This passage covers 21 T cell receptor beta chains from one sample sequenced in a study of blood T cell repertoires in COVID-19. The method was immunoSEQ multiplex PCR; TCRdb's version includes in-frame clones alone and lacks a portion of them. The sample carries roughly 150,000 clones, around 80% recorded once. The source material was PBMCs or T cells enriched from blood (not recorded which). These receptors came from a woman in her late teens or twenties who had been exposed to COVID-19.

This clone was seen a single time. The rearrangement links TRBV6-5 to TRBJ2-2; tentative D call: TRBD2 (5 bases). Trimming cost V 3 bases and J 6 bases, with 11 bases left between them. The CDR3 is made up of 14 amino acids. The V gene's germline CDR1 is MNHEY and CDR2 SVGAGI. CDR3 sequence: CASSYRAGSGELFF. CDR3 nucleotides: TGTGCCAGCAGTTATCGGGCGGGCTCCGGGGAGCTGTTTTTT.

The rearrangement joins TRBV24-1 to TRBJ2-1; TRBD1 might be the D (5 bases). Germline V gives CDR1 KGHDR, CDR2 SFDVKD. The CDR3 sequence is 14 residues long. V was trimmed by 6 bases and J by 9 bases, leaving 17 bases between them. The CDR3 protein is CATSHSGFSGEQFF. The CDR3 DNA sequence: TGTGCCACCAGTCATTCAGGGTTTTCCGGTGAGCAGTTCTTC.

The rearrangement uses TRBV29-1 and TRBJ2-5; 7 bases match TRBD1. The CDR3 runs to 11 residues. After removal of 5 bases from V and 4 bases from J, the junction contained 1 base not matched to a gene. Per the germline V gene, CDR1 is SQVTM and CDR2 is ANQGSEA. As DNA, the CDR3 is TGCAGCGTTCGGGACAGAGAGACCCAGTACTTC. Translating it yields CSVRDRETQYF.

The V and J genes are TRBV7-9 and TRBJ1-5; 7 bases align to TRBD1. J was trimmed by 2 bases and V by 4 bases; bases with no gene match: 2. Germline-derived CDR1 and CDR2 are SEHNR and FQNEAQ (reference sequence). The CDR3 totals 14 residues. The CDR3 DNA sequence: TGTGCCAGCAGCTACGGACAGGGCAATCAGCCCCAGCATTTT. This sequence encodes CASSYGQGNQPQHF. The full variable domain, with the rest looked up from reference TRBV7-9 and TRBJ1-5, is DTGVSQNPRHKITKRGQNVTFRCDPISEHNRLYWYRQTLGQGPEFLTYFQNEAQLEKSRLLSDRFSAERPKGSFSTLEIQRTEQGDSAMYLCASSYGQGNQPQHFGDGTRLSIL.

This clone was detected only once. V usage is TRBV10-3 and J usage is TRBJ1-1; a weak D match, TRBD1 (5 bases). Trimming stripped 4 bases from V and 5 bases from J, with 11 bases between. The CDR3 length is 13 residues. Germline V lookup: CDR1 ENHRY, CDR2 SYGVKD. The CDR3 DNA reads TGTGCCATCAGTGTCAGGGAAGGAACTGAAGCTTTCTTT. Its translation is CAISVREGTEAFF.

The rearrangement links TRBV18 to TRBJ1-2; D is perhaps TRBD1 (5 bases). V shed 3 bases and J shed 8 bases, with 28 bases lying between them. Germline assignment: CDR1 KGHSH and CDR2 LQKENI. The CDR3 covers 18 residues. The CDR3: CASSPDGAGGKAQKGYTF. The CDR3, as DNA: TGTGCCAGCTCACCTGATGGGGCTGGGGGGAAGGCCCAGAAAGGCTACACCTTC.

The gene calls are TRBV28 and TRBJ2-4; TRBD1 matches at 7 bases. The CDR3 consists of 18 residues. Unmatched junction bases numbered 15, after V lost 2 bases and J lost 5 bases. Germline CDR1 MDHEN, CDR2 SYDVKM. The CDR3 reads CASSLVGTAYGTENIQYF. CDR3 in DNA: TGTGCCAGCAGTTTAGTGGGGACAGCTTACGGAACGGAAAACATTCAGTACTTC.

This clone turned up a few times. This sequence joins TRBV29-1 and TRBJ1-5; possibly TRBD1 for D (5 bases). CDR3 size: 13 residues. CDR1 SQVTM and CDR2 ANQGSEA come from the germline V gene. Trimming took off 5 bases at V and 1 base at J, with 9 bases between the two ends. CDR3 amino acids: CSVCGGSNQPQHF. CDR3 in DNA: TGCAGCGTTTGTGGGGGGAGCAATCAGCCCCAGCATTTT.

The J gene is TRBJ1-5, the V gene TRBV6-5; 8 positions agree with TRBD1. With V trimmed by 6 bases and J by 5 bases, 9 bases remained unmatched. The germline V gene has CDR1 MNHEY and CDR2 SVGAGI. The CDR3 extends over 15 amino acids. CDR3: CASSRTGGRDQPQHF. The CDR3 DNA follows: TGTGCCAGCAGCCGCACAGGGGGACGGGATCAGCCCCAGCATTTT.

The chain combines TRBV2 with TRBJ1-3; weak D call: TRBD1 (6 bases). Germline V gene lookup returns CDR1 SNHLY and CDR2 FYNNEI. Trimming cost V 8 bases and J 1 base, with 21 bases left between them. This CDR3 is 17 amino acids long. CDR3 coding DNA: TGTGCCAGCTGGGACGATACAGCGGGGGCATCTGGAAACACCATATATTTT. Residues: CASWDDTAGASGNTIYF.

The V gene is TRBV13, the J gene TRBJ2-3; 7 nucleotides agree with TRBD2. Looked up from germline, CDR1 is PRHDT and CDR2 is FYEKMQ (reference sequence). V was pared by 1 base and J by 0 bases, with 4 bases of the junction left unmatched. This CDR3 is 16 amino acids long. The chain's CDR3 is CASSLVLADSTDTQYF. The CDR3 DNA reads as TGTGCCAGCAGCTTAGTTCTAGCGGATAGCACAGATACGCAGTATTTT.

This chain joins TRBV5-8 and TRBJ1-1; TRBD1 matches at 9 bases. Losses at the gene ends were 4 bases for V and 5 bases for J; bases not matched to a gene: 6. CDR1 and CDR2 (germline): SGHTS, YDEGEE. This CDR3 comprises 14 residues. The CDR3 nucleotides are TGTGCCAGCAGCCCGGGACAGGGTTGGACTGAAGCTTTCTTT. Translating it yields CASSPGQGWTEAFF.

This chain uses TRBV7-8 with TRBJ2-5, with 12 bases aligning to TRBD2. J gave up 4 bases and V 1 base, and 7 bases lay outside the gene matches. CDR3 size: 17 residues. Germline values: CDR1 SGHVS, CDR2 FQNEAQ. This CDR3 reads CASSLEIRLAGVETQYF. Here the CDR3 DNA reads TGTGCCAGCAGCTTAGAGATCCGACTAGCGGGAGTAGAGACCCAGTACTTC.

The chain is built from TRBV9 and TRBJ2-7; weak D call: TRBD1 (5 bases). CDR1 and CDR2 (germline): SGDLS, YYNGEE. The CDR3 totals 17 residues. The V end was cut by 0 bases, the J end by 0 bases, with 16 bases between. CDR3 residues: CASSVGSSDIPSYEQYF. The CDR3 DNA reads as TGTGCCAGCAGCGTAGGGTCATCGGACATACCCTCCTACGAGCAGTACTTC.

This clone was recorded only once. The chain combines TRBV18 with TRBJ1-1, with D perhaps matching TRBD1 (5 bases). This CDR3 is 14 amino acids long. CDR1 and CDR2 (germline): KGHSH, LQKENI. With 2 bases removed from V and 5 bases from J, the gap between germline ends came to 12 bases. The CDR3 is CASSPGDLFTEAFF. Here the CDR3 DNA reads TGTGCCAGCTCACCAGGGGACTTATTTACTGAAGCTTTCTTT.

This clone was picked up a small number of times. The rearrangement joins TRBV6-2 or TRBV6-3 to TRBJ2-5, with 7 bases fitting TRBD1. Germline trimming cut 5 bases from V and 5 bases from J; bases unmatched to any gene: 5. Germline V gene lookup returns CDR1 MNHEY and CDR2 SVGEGT. The CDR3 has 13 amino acids. The CDR3, as DNA: TGTGCCAGCAGTAACAGGGGCTGGGAGACCCAGTACTTC. Translated, it gives CASSNRGWETQYF.

This chain uses TRBV6-5 with TRBJ2-7; 9 bases are a match to TRBD1. Germline CDR1 MNHEY, CDR2 SVGAGI. The CDR3 length is 15 residues. Trimming took 5 bases from V and 4 from J; bases not matched to a gene: 9. The CDR3 sequence is CASSPQGTGSYEQYF. The CDR3 DNA is TGTGCCAGCAGTCCGCAGGGGACAGGGTCATACGAGCAGTACTTC.

Written as DNA, the CDR3 is TGTGCCAGCAGCCCTCGGACCTTTAAGACAGGGGTAGGCTACACCTTC. This sequence encodes CASSPRTFKTGVGYTF. This chain uses TRBV7-2 with TRBJ1-2, with TRBD1 identical over 8 bases. The germline gives CDR1 SGHTA, CDR2 FQGNSA. This CDR3 comprises 16 residues. V trimming: 5 bases; J trimming: 8 bases; junction bases outside the gene matches: 16.

The chain carries TRBV3-1 (or the pseudogene TRBV3-2) and TRBJ1-1; no clear D gene. The germline gives CDR1 LGHDT, CDR2 YNNKEL (reference sequence). This CDR3 has 14 amino acids. Trimming removed 7 bases at V and 0 bases at J, with 12 bases between. The CDR3 nucleotides read TGTGCCAGCACACCGGGTGGCATGAACACTGAAGCTTTCTTT. It specifies CASTPGGMNTEAFF.

This clone came up a few times. The rearrangement uses TRBV19 and TRBJ1-2; D unresolved. Trimming took 3 bases from V and 3 from J, leaving 8 bases between them. This CDR3 spans 13 amino acids. Per germline, CDR1 LNHDA and CDR2 SQIVND (reference sequence). CDR3 protein: CASSMFSHYGYTF. CDR3 nucleotides: TGTGCCAGTAGTATGTTCTCCCACTATGGCTACACCTTC.

The chain combines TRBV7-3 with TRBJ2-1; the D gene is possibly TRBD2 (5 bases). There are 15 residues in the CDR3. Germline V gene sequence: CDR1 SGHTA, CDR2 FQGTGA. Trimming stripped 2 bases from V and 0 bases from J, with 8 bases between. The DNA of the CDR3 is TGTGCCAGCAGCTTACTGGGGAGCTCCTACAATGAGCAGTTCTTC. Its protein is CASSLLGSSYNEQFF. The variable domain in full, completed from reference TRBV7-3 and TRBJ2-1, reads GAGVSQTPSNKVTEKGKYVELRCDPISGHTALYWYRQSLGQGPEFLIYFQGTGAADDSGLPNDRFFAVRPEGSVSTLKIQRTERGDSAVYLCASSLLGSSYNEQFFGPGTRLTVL.